The 17 T cell receptor beta chains below all came from one sample that was sequenced in a study of blood T cell repertoires in COVID-19 (dated by TCRdb to about 2020). The library was obtained by the immunoSEQ multiplex PCR assay. TCRdb mirrors the immuneACCESS table, restricted to in-frame sequences. Some clones are absent from its copies; in checked studies, under half trace to an unresolved V gene, and the reason for the others is unknown. Counted in this sample were more than 150,000 clones; roughly 84% of them appeared once. Roughly 7.3% of the sample is held by the ten biggest clonotypes. Specimen: PBMCs or T cells enriched from blood (not recorded which). The receptors shown here come from a woman between 50 and 59 years old who had recovered from COVID-19.

The V call is TRBV12-3 or TRBV12-4, the J call TRBJ1-1, with unresolved D. This CDR3 spans 12 amino acids. The ends were cut back, 2 bases at V and 4 bases at J, with 5 bases in the middle. The CDR3, as DNA: TGTGCCAGCAGTTTATGGGCCACTGAAGCTTTCTTT. Protein: CASSLWATEAFF.

This clone occurred once. The genes are TRBV20-1 and TRBJ1-3; 8 bases are a match to TRBD1. Germline lookup yields CDR1 DFQATT and CDR2 SNEGSKA (reference sequence). The CDR3 runs to 16 residues. J gave up 3 bases and V 6 bases, and 13 bases lay outside the gene matches. The CDR3 DNA reads TGCAGTGCGAGTTCCCCTCAGGGGGCCATTGGAAACACCATATATTTT. This sequence encodes CSASSPQGAIGNTIYF.

The rearrangement joins TRBV7-2 to TRBJ2-5, with 8 nucleotides matching TRBD2. With V trimmed by 4 bases and J by 2 bases, 12 bases remained unmatched. This CDR3 spans 17 amino acids. Germline values: CDR1 SGHTA, CDR2 FQGNSA. DNA for the CDR3: TGTGCCAGCAGCTCACGAGGGAGCGGGGGACTTCAAGAGACCCAGTACTTC. Its protein is CASSSRGSGGLQETQYF.

V gene TRBV28 combines with J gene TRBJ2-7; the match to TRBD1 covers 7 bases. Germline CDR1 MDHEN, CDR2 SYDVKM. The V and J ends lost 5 bases and 2 bases, in that order; junction bases with no gene match: 9. This CDR3 has 15 residues. The CDR3 bases are TGTGCCAGCAGTGAGGACAGGTCAACGACCTACGAGCAGTACTTC. It yields the protein CASSEDRSTTYEQYF.

The rearrangement links TRBV5-1 to TRBJ2-3; D possibly corresponds to TRBD1 (6 bases). CDR1 and CDR2 from the germline V gene are SGHRS and YFSETQ. The CDR3 is 14 amino acids. Trimming removed 5 bases at V and 3 bases at J, with 13 bases between. CDR3 amino acids: CASSITGFTDTQYF. The CDR3 nucleotides are TGCGCCAGCAGTATAACAGGGTTTACAGATACGCAGTATTTT.

The chain recombines TRBV27 with TRBJ2-1, with 7 nucleotides matching TRBD2. This CDR3 has 15 amino acids. CDR1 and CDR2 from the germline V gene are MNHEY and SMNVEV (reference sequence). V gave up 1 base and J gave up 5 bases; unmatched junction bases: 5. DNA for the CDR3: TGTGCCAGCAGTTTATGGCCAGCGGGGCACAATGAGCAGTTCTTC. Translation: CASSLWPAGHNEQFF.

The rearrangement links TRBV4-1 to TRBJ2-1; 10 positions match TRBD2. The V gene's germline CDR1 is MGHRA and CDR2 YSYEKL. The CDR3 covers 18 residues. V lost 4 bases to trimming and J lost 7 bases; unmatched junction nucleotides: 16. The DNA for the CDR3 is TGCGCCAGCAGCCCCACCGATTCAGGTGCTAGCGGGAGAAATGAGCAGTTCTTC. Translated, it gives CASSPTDSGASGRNEQFF.

This chain connects TRBV5-4 to TRBJ2-1, with D unresolved. Germline V gives CDR1 SGHNT, CDR2 YYREEE (reference sequence). The CDR3 totals 15 residues. V was clipped by 0 bases and J by 0 bases, with 7 bases between them. The DNA for the CDR3 is TGTGCCAGCAGCTTGGAACTGAGCTCCTACAATGAGCAGTTCTTC. This translates into CASSLELSSYNEQFF.

The rearrangement links TRBV6-2 or TRBV6-3 to TRBJ1-5, with no clear D. V lost 5 bases to trimming and J lost 0 bases, with 2 bases between them. Germline V gene data show CDR1 as MNHEY and CDR2 as SVGEGT. This CDR3 contains 12 residues. Here the CDR3 DNA reads TGTGCCAGCAGTCTTAGCAATCAGCCCCAGCATTTT. It specifies CASSLSNQPQHF.

The chain couples TRBV4-1 to TRBJ2-1; D perhaps matches TRBD1 (6 bases). The germline V gene encodes CDR1 MGHRA and CDR2 YSYEKL. CDR3 length equals 16 residues. Trimming took 0 bases from V and 15 from J, leaving 24 bases between them. The CDR3 region is CASSQDFWGQRSKGFF. The CDR3, as DNA: TGCGCCAGCAGCCAAGATTTCTGGGGGCAGCGCTCGAAAGGGTTCTTC.

V is TRBV5-6 and J is TRBJ1-2; 8 nucleotides agree with TRBD1. After removal of 2 bases from V and 0 bases from J, the junction contained 6 bases not matched to a gene. The CDR3 spans 16 residues. Germline lookup yields CDR1 SGHDT and CDR2 YYEEEE. CDR3 in DNA: TGTGCCAGCAGCTTCAGGGGGCTAGAATCTAACTATGGCTACACCTTC. Translating gives CASSFRGLESNYGYTF.

This chain links TRBV19 with TRBJ1-6, with TRBD1 identical over 7 bases. The V segment lost 8 bases and the J segment 7 bases; nucleotides outside the gene matches: 5. The CDR3 totals 13 residues. Germline CDR1 reads LNHDA; CDR2 reads SQIVND (reference sequence). The CDR3 nucleotides read TGTGCCAGTGAAGACAGGGAGAATTCACCCCTCCACTTT. The encoded protein is CASEDRENSPLHF.

V usage is TRBV5-4 and J usage is TRBJ1-1; TRBD1 agrees at 8 bases. With 4 bases clipped from V and 1 base from J, the junction kept 12 bases outside the gene matches. The CDR3 has 17 residues. CDR1 SGHNT and CDR2 YYREEE come from the germline V gene (reference sequence). The CDR3 region is CASSNPDRGGRNTEAFF. CDR3 DNA sequence: TGTGCCAGCAGCAATCCAGACAGGGGCGGTAGGAACACTGAAGCTTTCTTT.

The chain carries TRBV7-9 and TRBJ2-7; 15 bases map to TRBD2. The junction had 9 bases not matched to a gene; V was cut back by 1 base and J by 2 bases. The germline gives CDR1 SEHNR, CDR2 FQNEAQ (reference sequence). The CDR3 sequence is 19 residues long. CDR3 sequence (DNA): TGTGCCAGCAGCTTAGGGACGGGACTAGCGGGAGGAAAAACCTACGAGCAGTACTTC. It is translated as CASSLGTGLAGGKTYEQYF.

This clone was observed once. V usage is TRBV19 and J usage is TRBJ2-2; D remains ambiguous. V lost 1 base and J 5 bases, leaving 8 bases between the germline ends. Germline V CDR1 and CDR2: LNHDA, SQIVND (reference sequence). The CDR3 length is 14 residues. In DNA, the CDR3 is TGTGCCAGTAGTATAGGATCCGGGACCGGGGAGCTGTTTTTT. Translated, it gives CASSIGSGTGELFF.

V gene TRBV28 combines with J gene TRBJ2-1; 9 bases line up with TRBD1. The CDR3 is made up of 17 amino acids. CDR1 and CDR2 from the germline V gene are MDHEN and SYDVKM. J was trimmed by 5 bases and V by 8 bases; bases with no gene match: 16. CDR3 residues: CASPFETGTGTDNEQFF. The CDR3 coding sequence is TGTGCCAGCCCATTCGAAACCGGGACAGGGACCGACAATGAGCAGTTCTTC. Variable domain in full (rest from reference TRBV28 and TRBJ2-1): DVKVTQSSRYLVKRTGEKVFLECVQDMDHENMFWYRQDPGLGLRLIYFSYDVKMKEKGDIPEGYSVSREKKERFSLILESASTNQTSMYLCASPFETGTGTDNEQFFGPGTRLTVL.

The chain couples TRBV7-2 to TRBJ2-7; TRBD2 aligns across 10 bases. TRBJ2-5 matches the DNA end more closely, so the J call is doubtful. Looked up from germline, CDR1 is SGHTA and CDR2 is FQGNSA. The CDR3 spans 17 residues. The CDR3 loop reads CASSLMGLASPRETQYF. The DNA of the CDR3 is TGTGCCAGCAGCTTAATGGGACTAGCGAGTCCGCGGGAGACCCAGTACTTC.